This T cell receptor (beta chain) is from a study of blood T cell repertoires in COVID-19. Background on the study: PBMCs, B-cell-depleted T cells, or T cells were the source of the cDNA or gDNA that made up the material.

Clones were read by immunoSEQ multiplex PCR, and TCRdb kept only the in-frame ones, dropping some. This table holds 270,000 or so clones, roughly 90% found once. Germline CDR1 SGHDT, CDR2 YYEEEE. The CDR3 totals 15 residues. The ends lost 4 bases at V and 7 bases at J; junction bases unmatched: 8. Recruited during active infection, patients (from Seattle) were subsequently followed longitudinally. The specimen sequenced was peripheral blood. The sequence was obtained from a woman in her 30s with COVID-19, enrolled during active disease. The chain is built from TRBV5-6 and TRBJ1-2, with 12 bases aligning to TRBD1. The CDR3: CASSRSPGQGAGYTF. The CDR3 DNA reads as TGTGCCAGCAGCCGTTCACCGGGACAGGGGGCTGGCTACACCTTC.